This TCR beta chain is drawn from a study of blood T cell repertoires in COVID-19. Sequenced by immunoSEQ multiplex PCR; TCRdb stores in-frame clones only, minus some. The table has around 250,000 clones, under 95% seen once; the top ten hold approximately 2.7%. The CDR3 runs 13 residues. CDR1 is MNHEY and CDR2 is SVGEGT in the germline V gene. Trimming took off 5 bases at V and 9 bases at J, with 14 bases between the two ends. Sequenced material: PBMCs or T cells enriched from blood (not recorded which). V and J are TRBV6-2 or TRBV6-3 and TRBJ2-1, with D tentatively TRBD1 (7 bases). The origin of this receptor is a man aged 40-49 years who had been exposed to COVID-19. The CDR3, as DNA: TGTGCCAGCAGTCGCGGGACAGAGATTGAGCAGTTCTTC. It specifies CASSRGTEIEQFF.